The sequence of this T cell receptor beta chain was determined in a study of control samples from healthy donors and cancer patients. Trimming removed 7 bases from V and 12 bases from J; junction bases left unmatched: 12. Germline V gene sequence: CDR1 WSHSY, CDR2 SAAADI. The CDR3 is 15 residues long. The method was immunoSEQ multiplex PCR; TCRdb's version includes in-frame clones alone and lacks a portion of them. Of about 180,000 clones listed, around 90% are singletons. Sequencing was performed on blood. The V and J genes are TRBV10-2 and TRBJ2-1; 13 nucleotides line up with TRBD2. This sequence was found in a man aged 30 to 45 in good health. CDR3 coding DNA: TGCGCCAGCACCCCGATCCGGACTAGCGGGAGCTGGCAGTTCTTC. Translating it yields CASTPIRTSGSWQFF.